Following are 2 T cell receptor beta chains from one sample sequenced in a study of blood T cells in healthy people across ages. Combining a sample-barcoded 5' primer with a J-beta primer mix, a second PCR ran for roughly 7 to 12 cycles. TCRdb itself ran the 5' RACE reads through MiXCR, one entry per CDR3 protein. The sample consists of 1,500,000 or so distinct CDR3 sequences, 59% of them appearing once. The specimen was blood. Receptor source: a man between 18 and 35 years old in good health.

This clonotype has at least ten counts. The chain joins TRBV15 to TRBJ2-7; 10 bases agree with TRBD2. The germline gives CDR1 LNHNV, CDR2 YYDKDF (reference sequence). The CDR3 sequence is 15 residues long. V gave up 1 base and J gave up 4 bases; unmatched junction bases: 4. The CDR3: CATSRVAGGRYEQYF. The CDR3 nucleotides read TGTGCCACCAGCAGAGTAGCGGGGGGTCGATACGAGCAGTACTTC.

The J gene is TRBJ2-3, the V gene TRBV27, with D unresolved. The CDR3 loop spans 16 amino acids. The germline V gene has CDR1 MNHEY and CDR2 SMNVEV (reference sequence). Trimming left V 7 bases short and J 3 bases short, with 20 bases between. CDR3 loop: CASNGSQGVRTDTQYF. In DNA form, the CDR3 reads TGTGCCAGCAACGGCTCGCAAGGAGTTAGGACAGATACGCAGTATTTT.